The rows below give T cell receptor beta chains drawn from one sample of a study of blood T cell repertoires in COVID-19. Sequenced by immunoSEQ multiplex PCR; TCRdb stores in-frame clones only, minus some. The sample yields fewer than 110,000 clones, 80% to 95% seen once. Sequencing was performed on peripheral blood. Source of these receptors: a woman in her 30s with acute or convalescent COVID-19. Each CDR3 is given with its conserved first and last residue. The D gene is left open where the match is weak.

cdr3_length	v_call	j_call	d_call	cdr3_aa
14	TRBV7-9	TRBJ1-3	.	CASSRTSSGNTIYF
13	TRBV2	TRBJ2-1	.	CASSVAREYEQFF
15	TRBV7-9	TRBJ1-1	TRBD1	CASSLGTGGNTEAFF
17	TRBV20-1	TRBJ1-1	.	CSASRAWGLLVNTEAFF
22	TRBV4-1	TRBJ1-2	.	CASSQESGGGVGQRLFNYGYTF
14	TRBV7-3	TRBJ1-1	.	CASSFGPGDTEAFF
18	TRBV19	TRBJ2-7	TRBD2	CASSNQGTSGRTSYEQYF
14	TRBV5-6	TRBJ2-7	.	CASSLGDSQYEQYF
12	TRBV6-5	TRBJ1-1	.	CASSRTDREAFF
18	TRBV11-3	TRBJ1-1	.	CASSLSLRAADMNTEAFF
15	TRBV7-2	TRBJ1-5	.	CASSLNRLENQPQHF
15	TRBV11-2	TRBJ1-6	.	CASTWGGANNSPLHF
16	TRBV27	TRBJ1-1	.	CASSFSGEDTNTEAFF
15	TRBV7-2	TRBJ2-7	TRBD1	CASSLARQGNDEQYF
17	TRBV3-1/TRBV3-2	TRBJ2-5	TRBD2	CASSQPTSGGAQETQYF
15	TRBV2	TRBJ2-7	TRBD2	CASSSIAGKNYEQYF
13	TRBV9	TRBJ2-7	.	CASSSSLGDEQYF
12	TRBV28	TRBJ2-7	.	CASSFAGDEQYF
12	TRBV28	TRBJ1-2	TRBD1	CASGSYRGGYTF
18	TRBV4-1	TRBJ1-4	.	CASSQALLYRATNEKLFF
15	TRBV19	TRBJ2-2	TRBD2	CASSPGGAGTGELFF
15	TRBV5-1	TRBJ2-1	TRBD2	CASSFWDYLRHEQFF
13	TRBV12-3/TRBV12-4	TRBJ2-7	.	CASSPAGPDEQYF
14	TRBV2	TRBJ2-4	TRBD2	CASGGLAGGNIQYF
15	TRBV18	TRBJ1-5	.	CASSPPPGSNQPQHF
12	TRBV6-2/TRBV6-3	TRBJ2-7	TRBD1	CASSLDRGEQYF
13	TRBV10-1	TRBJ1-1	.	CASSDPGAAEAFF
13	TRBV3-1/TRBV3-2	TRBJ1-2	TRBD1	CASSPTGDYGYTF
14	TRBV9	TRBJ1-1	.	CASSVGVSFTEAFF
17	TRBV4-3	TRBJ2-7	TRBD2	CASSQASRLAGEYEQYF
16	TRBV4-3	TRBJ2-1	TRBD2	CASSHTLAGGDNEQFF
14	TRBV28	TRBJ1-2	.	CASSLYTGKYGYTF
14	TRBV5-5	TRBJ1-5	TRBD1	CASSPGQGNQPQHF
12	TRBV27	TRBJ1-5	.	CASSSLGQPQHF
16	TRBV11-2	TRBJ1-1	TRBD1	CASSLNTPGQGTEAFF
18	TRBV4-3	TRBJ1-3	.	CASSQNLQGAYSGNTIYF
17	TRBV28	TRBJ2-2	.	CASSHKPTGRGSGELFF
13	TRBV24-1	TRBJ2-5	.	CATSPGFRETQYF
14	TRBV28	TRBJ2-1	TRBD2	CASRSGSSYNEQFF
15	TRBV18	TRBJ2-1	TRBD2	CASSPKRGGYNEQFF
17	TRBV29-1	TRBJ2-1	TRBD2	CSVELGVNERGDNEQFF
16	TRBV10-3	TRBJ1-3	.	CAISESPDTSGNTIYF
14	TRBV6-5	TRBJ1-1	.	CASSPGQGDTEAFF
13	TRBV19	TRBJ1-5	TRBD1	CASNQGGDQPQHF
15	TRBV6-5	TRBJ1-5	.	CASSRTGGGNQPQHF
16	TRBV5-1	TRBJ2-1	.	CASSLEARGSYNEQFF
16	TRBV2	TRBJ2-1	.	CASRKEQGRTYNEQFF
13	TRBV4-1	TRBJ2-1	.	CASTPVGRNEQFF
12	TRBV19	TRBJ1-4	.	CASKKLGEKLFF
14	TRBV19	TRBJ1-5	TRBD1	CASSRGASNQPQHF
12	TRBV11-2	TRBJ2-2	.	CASSLFNGELFF
17	TRBV28	TRBJ2-7	.	CASSLLSRGFISYEQYF
14	TRBV28	TRBJ1-5	.	CASMGARILQPQHF
14	TRBV9	TRBJ2-1	TRBD1	CASSVVQGGDEQFF
15	TRBV13	TRBJ2-1	TRBD2	CASSPKRGWVNEQFF
17	TRBV2	TRBJ1-6	TRBD1	CASSEAARDRDNSPLHF
14	TRBV6-5	TRBJ2-5	.	CASSSPYYQETQYF
18	TRBV11-2	TRBJ1-3	.	CASSEEPPGGGAGNTIYF
12	TRBV2	TRBJ2-3	.	CASSWAAGTQYF
15	TRBV4-1	TRBJ1-5	.	CASSRRQEANQPQHF